This T cell receptor beta chain was sequenced in a study of cytotoxic CD8 clonotypes in ibrutinib-treated CLL. On the study more broadly: For this cohort, patients were ten to eleven relapsed/refractory and roughly 14 treatment-naive, while roughly 17 were IGHV unmutated. A mean of around 270,000 productive templates and 90,000 or so productive rearrangements was obtained per sample. Among patients, roughly 25 responded partially and 2 completely; roughly 14 then stayed remitted and some twelve progressed after median approximately 72 months.

This CDR3 comprises 15 residues. Per the germline V gene, CDR1 is SGHTS and CDR2 is YDEGEE. J lost 5 bases, V lost 2 bases, and 7 bases had no gene match. TCRdb keeps only in-frame clones here, not all; method: immunoSEQ multiplex PCR. Among under 200,000 clones listed, roughly 80% were seen once. This clone showed up just once. Its antigen is unknown. Broader study findings: Researchers report that baseline clonality outpaced age-matched healthy donors and tracked circulating CD8+ T-cell counts.

The source was PBMCs, collected after 12 months of ibrutinib treatment. This chain connects TRBV5-8 to TRBJ1-3, with TRBD1 matching over 7 bases. The receptor was isolated from a human donor with chronic lymphocytic leukemia. CDR3 bases: TGTGCCAGCAGCTTCCAGACAGGGATAAGAAACACCATATATTTT. Translating it yields CASSFQTGIRNTIYF.